The 6 T cell receptor beta chains below come from one sample, sequenced in a study of beta chain features in type 1 diabetes. Sequencing targeted expressed TCRB transcripts, as all isolated RNA had been reverse transcribed. Sequenced by immunoSEQ multiplex PCR; TCRdb stores in-frame clones only, minus some. The sample has 300,000 to 350,000 clones, approximately 13% seen once. The study, taken as a whole, reports: Among patients with Type 1 diabetes, TCRB CDR3s were moderately but significantly shorter in every one of the four CD4+ subsets.

Their antigens remain unidentified. The sequenced sample was naive CD4+ T cells from blood. These receptor sequences come from a woman aged 18-29 years with type 1 diabetes.

This chain uses TRBV7-2 with TRBJ2-5, with D perhaps matching TRBD2 (5 bases). The germline V gene has CDR1 SGHTA and CDR2 FQGNSA. This CDR3 has 14 residues. Trimming cost V 2 bases and J 2 bases, with 9 bases left between them. The CDR3 coding sequence is TGTGCCAGCAGCTTATGGCGGGTTCAAGAGACCCAGTACTTC. Translating it yields CASSLWRVQETQYF.

The chain is built from TRBV30 and TRBJ2-2; D gene uncertain. CDR1 and CDR2 from the germline V gene are GTSNPN and SVGIG (reference sequence). The germline V and J ends were trimmed by 2 bases and 0 bases, with 7 bases remaining between them. The CDR3 length is 14 residues. The CDR3 DNA reads as TGTGCCTGGAGTACACACACGAACACCGGGGAGCTGTTTTTT. Encoded protein: CAWSTHTNTGELFF.

This clone appeared a few times. DNA for the CDR3: TGTGCCAGCAGCTTATCGCTTCTCGGGGGGGGCACAGATACGCAGTATTTT. This sequence encodes CASSLSLLGGGTDTQYF. The chain joins TRBV11-2 to TRBJ2-3, with 8 bases fitting TRBD2. V dropped 2 bases and J dropped 1; count of bases not matched to a gene: 8. Germline loops: CDR1 SGHAT, CDR2 FQNNGV. The CDR3 has 17 residues.

This chain uses TRBV7-9 with TRBJ2-3; 8 bases match TRBD2. The germline V gene has CDR1 SEHNR and CDR2 FQNEAQ (reference sequence). V was clipped by 0 bases and J by 1 base; unmatched bases: 9. The CDR3 has 18 amino acids. In nucleotides, the CDR3 is TGTGCCAGCAGCTTAGCGCGCGGCGGGAGGTTCGGCACAGATACGCAGTATTTT. It codes for CASSLARGGRFGTDTQYF. Variable domain in full (rest from reference TRBV7-9 and TRBJ2-3): DTGVSQNPRHKITKRGQNVTFRCDPISEHNRLYWYRQTLGQGPEFLTYFQNEAQLEKSRLLSDRFSAERPKGSFSTLEIQRTEQGDSAMYLCASSLARGGRFGTDTQYFGPGTRLTVL.

This clone has only one observation. The rearrangement links TRBV18 to TRBJ2-2, with 13 bases aligning to TRBD2. Germline V gene data show CDR1 as KGHSH and CDR2 as LQKENI. Unmatched junction bases numbered 4, after V lost 8 bases and J lost 4 bases. This CDR3 comprises 15 residues. The CDR3 sequence: CASTRTSGSTGELFF. The CDR3 DNA is TGTGCCAGCACGCGGACTAGCGGGAGCACCGGGGAGCTGTTTTTT. The variable domain in full, with the rest retrieved from reference TRBV18 and TRBJ2-2, is NAGVMQNPRHLVRRRGQEARLRCSPMKGHSHVYWYRQLPEEGLKFMVYLQKENIIDESGMPKERFSAEFPKEGPSILRIQQVVRGDSAAYFCASTRTSGSTGELFFGEGSRLTVL.

This clone was counted a few times. The chain carries TRBV4-1 and TRBJ1-5; unclear D gene. The CDR3 runs to 15 residues. V lost 2 bases to trimming and J lost 5 bases, with 13 bases between them. Germline V gives CDR1 MGHRA, CDR2 YSYEKL. CDR3 amino acids: CASSQRYSSHQPQHF. The DNA for the CDR3 is TGCGCCAGCAGCCAACGGTACTCTTCCCATCAGCCCCAGCATTTT.